Each of the 7 T cell receptor beta chains below was sequenced from the same sample in a study of CD8+CD57+ T cells in acquired aplastic anemia. CD8+CD57+ cell expansion had been shown by flow cytometry in patients chosen for sequencing. Profiling that covered TCR beta VDJ and CDR3 relied on genomic DNA as its template. MiXCR, run by TCRdb on the reads, gives a single entry per CDR3 protein. The data contain 150,000 to 170,000 distinct CDR3 sequences, less than 60% of them seen just once; the ten biggest clones take up roughly 12%. The sequencing input was sorted CD4+, CD8+, or CD8+CD57+ T cells (not recorded which) from PBMCs. Source of these receptors: a human donor with aplastic anemia.

The CDR3 region is CAIVPGTGDTEAFF. The CDR3, as DNA: TGTGCCATCGTCCCCGGGACAGGGGACACTGAAGCTTTCTTT. This sequence joins TRBV10-3 and TRBJ1-1, with 10 bases matching TRBD1. J gave up 3 bases and V 8 bases, and 6 bases lay outside the gene matches. Germline values: CDR1 ENHRY, CDR2 SYGVKD. This CDR3 is built from 14 residues.

The rearrangement links TRBV20-1 to TRBJ2-3, with no clear D. Trimming removed 2 bases from V and 6 bases from J, with 9 bases in between. The CDR3 is 12 amino acids. In germline, CDR1 is DFQATT, CDR2 SNEGSKA (reference sequence). DNA of the CDR3: TGCAGTGCTAGATCCATTAAGGATACGCAGTATTTT. Translation gives CSARSIKDTQYF.

The rearrangement uses TRBV7-2 and TRBJ1-5, with unresolved D. Germline values: CDR1 SGHTA, CDR2 FQGNSA. The CDR3 spans 15 residues. The ends were cut back, 2 bases at V and 3 bases at J, with 11 bases in the middle. The CDR3 DNA reads TGTGCCAGCAGCTTATCCAGCCGAAACAATCAGCCCCAGCATTTT. This translates into CASSLSSRNNQPQHF.

This clonotype has a count of ten or more. The rearrangement links TRBV18 to TRBJ2-7; 9 bases fit TRBD1. With V trimmed by 3 bases and J by 3 bases, 9 bases remained unmatched. Germline CDR1 KGHSH, CDR2 LQKENI. CDR3 length: 16 residues. CDR3 nucleotides: TGTGCCAGCTCACCCTACCCGGGACAGGGCCTCTACGAGCAGTACTTC. It is translated as CASSPYPGQGLYEQYF.

The chain joins TRBV2 to TRBJ1-2; D is uncertain. Germline V lookup: CDR1 SNHLY, CDR2 FYNNEI. V was shortened by 5 bases and J by 2 bases, with 15 bases between the two germline ends. This CDR3 spans 15 amino acids. The chain's CDR3 is CASSPSRGSNYGYTF. The DNA of the CDR3 is TGTGCCAGCAGTCCAAGTCGAGGCTCAAACTATGGCTACACCTTC.

This clonotype was found many times. The chain has TRBV7-9 and TRBJ1-1; 8 positions match TRBD1. The germline CDR1 and CDR2 sequences are SEHNR and FQNEAQ (reference sequence). Losses at the gene ends were 3 bases for V and 2 bases for J; bases not matched to a gene: 2. The CDR3 is 14 residues long. The CDR3 is CASSLTGANTEAFF. CDR3 nucleotide sequence: TGTGCCAGCAGCTTGACAGGGGCTAACACTGAAGCTTTCTTT.

This clonotype was seen only once. The chain recombines TRBV11-2 with TRBJ1-1; D is uncertain. Trimming shortened V by 5 bases and J by 1 base, and 14 bases separated the two germline ends. The CDR3 runs to 15 residues. Germline CDR1 is SGHAT and CDR2 is FQNNGV. CDR3 sequence reads: CASSTFRQRNTEAFF. CDR3 sequence (DNA): TGTGCCAGCAGCACCTTCAGGCAGAGGAACACTGAAGCTTTCTTT.